This TCR beta chain came from a study of technical replicates of blood from a few donors (TCRdb year 2017). A remark on this clone: There is no known antigen for this receptor. No base qualities exist here, and no much larger clone lies one base off it.

Library preparation employed the immunoSEQ multiplex PCR assay. TCRdb carries this immuneACCESS record with in-frame sequences only. Its versions omit some clonotypes, under half of them owing to an unresolved V gene in the studies checked, with the rest unexplained. The sample table records 45,000 to 60,000 clones; just under 95% of these occur just once. Around 3% of the sample goes to the ten largest clones. The source material was PBMCs. The sequence was collected from a human donor in good health. Some clones in this sample may be carry-over from other donors' samples.

Read as DNA, the sequence is TGTGCCAGCAGCCAGGACAGGGGGATGAACACTGAAGCTTTCTTT. This codes for CASSQDRGMNTEAFF. This receptor chain uses TRBV5-6 and TRBJ1-1; 10 bases in the junction line up with TRBD1. For CDR1 and CDR2, the germline V gene lists SGHDT and YYEEEE. The germline V end is reduced by 4 bases and the J end by 0 bases; junction bases left unmatched: 3. The CDR3 measures 15 amino acids from cysteine to phenylalanine. The kept DNA is CDR3 alone, 45 bases in frame from the first base.